This TCR beta chain was observed in a study of shared clonotypes between healthy human individuals (TCRdb year 2020). At the level of the whole study: The cohort included three men and two women between 18 and 49 years of age. Per donor, three plates each were used for CD4 naive and CD4 memory, two for CD8 naive, and one for CD8 memory. Different laboratories and diverse techniques were used to prepare libraries and sequence TCR repertoires, to increase sequencing depth and limit assay-specific biases. The study deeply sequenced blood TCR repertoires of five healthy adults to estimate repertoire size and the extent of clonotype sharing between individuals. Leukapheresis yielded between about 0.8 and 8.9 billion PBMCs per donor. The full study reports these points: Larger estimated clonotype richness was generally found for naive subsets than for memory subsets. Sampling was restricted to blood, and TCR repertoires in tissues likely differ from the TCR repertoires found in blood. Because the study included a small number of donors, the genetic and exposure-history diversity represented was limited. Incomplete sequencing was indicated by rarefaction of sorted-subset datasets, despite the large sequencing depth. Around 5% of naive CD4, 3.5% of naive CD8, roughly 2.4% of memory CD4, and approximately 0.39% of memory CD8 clonotypes were shared across a handful of donors. Higher generation probabilities were observed for clonotypes shared by all four sorted-subset donors than for non-shared clonotypes. Pairwise subsampling indicated that sequencing depth was expected to affect the degree of clonotype sharing among donors.

TCR CDR3 regions were amplified from genomic DNA by multiplex PCR using the deep immunoSEQ assay. For each cell subset, the extracted genomic DNA was distributed evenly across all wells of several immunoSEQ 96-well plates, and each plate served as one replicate. Each replicate PCR for sorted subsets received around 200 ng genomic DNA, equal to some 32,000 T cell genomes. Purified libraries were measured with a Qubit 3.0 fluorometer, size-checked on a Bioanalyzer 2100, and measured again with the KAPA Library Quantification kit. Every immunoSEQ 96-well plate was sequenced on a separate single-read 150-cycle Illumina NextSeq 550 flow cell. From the authors' description of their analysis: Because the immunoSEQ output held only junctional sequences and lacked quality scores, the filtering could not match the filtering applied to full-length reads. Sequences were annotated with PyIR, a Python wrapper for IgBLAST v1.9, using IMGT germline references to assign V/J genes and CDR3. Reads were removed for weak V/J assignments (E-value above 1e-6), missing CDR3, stop codons, out-of-frame junctions, or ambiguous translated residues. V3J clonotypes were defined as sequences sharing the same inferred V gene, J gene, and CDR3 amino acid sequence. Percentage overlap between repertoires was calculated by dividing the number of shared unique clonotypes by the size of the smaller repertoire. Richness of each repertoire was evaluated using RTK rarefaction, the Chao1 estimator, and Recon v2.1 estimates of unobserved clonotypes. Generation probabilities for all TCRbeta clonotypes obtained by the gDNA method from four donors were computed using OLGA. TCRdb obtained this table from immuneACCESS and retained in-frame rearrangements with V and J assigned. These tables miss some clones; where compared with another copy, unresolved V genes account for less than half of the shortfall, and the remainder is unexplained. V, J and clone size reflect that table, while D and trimming were determined from the DNA. In all, the sample holds about 680,000 clones, and approximately 90% of those were seen once. Jointly, the top ten make up roughly 22% of the sample.

The CDR3 measures 16 amino acids from cysteine to phenylalanine. Just CDR3 DNA is preserved here, 48 bases in frame from base 1. According to the germline V gene, CDR1 reads SGHVS and CDR2 reads FQNEAQ. V drops 2 bases and J drops 3 bases, leaving 13 bases in between. For the CD8 naive samples, CD45RO-negative cells were positively selected for CCR7, yielding a CD45RA+CCR7+ population from which TemRA cells were excluded. Healthy HIV-negative adults with no recently reported acute infections or vaccinations were included as donors. Only Caucasian adults living in Nashville, Tennessee, USA were represented among the donors. Blood was collected by leukapheresis, and PBMCs were isolated by Ficoll-Histopaque density gradient centrifugation and then cryopreserved in liquid nitrogen vapor phase. Analytical flow cytometry was used to check the purity and quantity of each magnetically sorted T cell population. Genomic DNA was isolated from each sorted fraction and quantified by UV absorbance on a Nanodrop 2000c.

As to this clone: This clone's antigen is unknown. Nothing much larger sits one base from this clone, and base qualities are not available.

Sequenced: naive CD8+ T cells sorted from blood. The cell subset or site tag for this specimen amounts to: CD45RA+CCR7+. The TCR comes from a man in his thirties or forties in good health. Recombination joined TRBV7-8 with TRBJ1-4; no D gene can be assigned with confidence. The nucleotide sequence reads as follows: TGTGCCAGCAGCTTACCCAGGTTCCCGGCTAATGAAAAACTGTTTTTT. This gives the protein CASSLPRFPANEKLFF.